The clone carrying this TCR beta chain was seen a single time. In the original workflow: Estimation of nucleated cell counts relied on the amplification of reference gene primers. Measured with immunoSEQ multiplex PCR; TCRdb has only the in-frame clones, and not every one. D and trimming were read from the DNA, whereas the V and J calls and clone size are those reported in that table. The sample carries approximately 250,000 clones, over 80% recorded once. The data were taken from a study of blood T cell repertoires in COVID-19. In the study overall: T cells, B-cell-depleted T cells, or PBMCs supplied cDNA or gDNA.

This study enrolled people aged roughly 18 to 90 from about 24 US geographic areas. The sequence derives from a woman aged 25 to 39 with acute COVID-19. Material: PBMCs or T cells enriched from blood (not recorded which).

The CDR3: CASSPSGGSYTQYF. CDR3 in DNA: TGTGCCAGCAGCCCATCAGGGGGCTCCTATACGCAGTATTTT. The rearrangement joins TRBV9 to TRBJ2-3, with TRBD1 identical over 8 bases. CDR3 length: 14 amino acids. Germline CDR1 SGDLS, CDR2 YYNGEE. With V trimmed by 4 bases and J by 7 bases, 8 bases remained unmatched.